This TCR beta chain was profiled in a study of shared clonotypes between healthy human individuals. Free of recent acute infections or vaccinations, the donors were healthy HIV-negative adults. Study-wide results and limits: In general, naive subsets displayed greater estimated richness than memory subsets did. Sorted-subset sequencing was shown by rarefaction to be incomplete despite large depth.

Concerning this clone: Antigen: not known.

Genomic DNA per cell subset filled all wells of several immunoSEQ plates. Assay used: immunoSEQ multiplex PCR; TCRdb lists only in-frame clones, some missing. The profile shows 2 million to 2.5 million clones, over 85% of them singletons. The CDR3 extends over 15 amino acids. Between the trimmed V and J ends, which lost 0 bases and 2 bases, there was a span of 10 bases. The germline gives CDR1 SGHTS, CDR2 YDEGEE. The rearrangement uses TRBV5-8 and TRBJ2-3; TRBD2 might be the D (5 bases). This clonotype was obtained from a man younger than 35 in good health. The sequencing input was naive CD4+ T cells sorted from blood. Regarding subset: CD45RA+ positively selected. The CDR3 DNA reads TGTGCCAGCAGCTTGGATGGACTTGTCACAGATACGCAGTATTTT. It specifies CASSLDGLVTDTQYF.